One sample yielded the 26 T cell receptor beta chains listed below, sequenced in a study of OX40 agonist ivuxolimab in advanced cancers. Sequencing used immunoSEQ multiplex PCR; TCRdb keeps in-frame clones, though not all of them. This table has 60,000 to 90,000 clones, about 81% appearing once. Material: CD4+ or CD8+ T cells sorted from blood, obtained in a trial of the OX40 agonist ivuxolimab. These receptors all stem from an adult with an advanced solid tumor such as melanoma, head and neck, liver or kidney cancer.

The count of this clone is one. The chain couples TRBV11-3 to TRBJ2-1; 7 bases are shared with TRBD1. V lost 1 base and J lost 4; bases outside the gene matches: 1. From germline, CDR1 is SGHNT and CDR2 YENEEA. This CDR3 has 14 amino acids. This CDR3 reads CASSLGGQYNEQFF. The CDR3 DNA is TGTGCCAGCAGCTTAGGGGGACAGTACAATGAGCAGTTCTTC.

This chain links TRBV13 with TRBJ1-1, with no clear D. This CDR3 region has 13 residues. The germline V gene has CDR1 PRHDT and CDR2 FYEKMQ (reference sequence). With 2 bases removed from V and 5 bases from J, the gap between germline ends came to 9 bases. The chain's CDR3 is CASSLSGGTEAFF. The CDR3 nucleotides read TGTGCCAGCAGCTTATCGGGTGGGACTGAAGCTTTCTTT. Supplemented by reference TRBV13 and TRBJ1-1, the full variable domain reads AAGVIQSPRHLIKEKRETATLKCYPIPRHDTVYWYQQGPGQDPQFLISFYEKMQSDKGSIPDRFSAQQFSDYHSELNMSSLELGDSALYFCASSLSGGTEAFFGQGTRLTVV.

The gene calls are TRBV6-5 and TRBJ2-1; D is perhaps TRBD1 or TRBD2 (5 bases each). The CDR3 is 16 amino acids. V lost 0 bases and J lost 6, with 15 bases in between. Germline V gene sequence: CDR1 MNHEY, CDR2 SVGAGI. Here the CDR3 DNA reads TGTGCCAGCAGTTACTCGACAATGGGTGGGGGCAATGAGCAGTTCTTC. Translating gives CASSYSTMGGGNEQFF.

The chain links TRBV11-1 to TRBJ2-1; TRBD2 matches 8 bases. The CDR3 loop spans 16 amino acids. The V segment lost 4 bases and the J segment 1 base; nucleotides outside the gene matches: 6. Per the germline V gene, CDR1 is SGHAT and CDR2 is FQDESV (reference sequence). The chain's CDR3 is CASSSISGKSYNEQFF. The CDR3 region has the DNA TGTGCCAGCAGCTCCATTAGCGGGAAGTCCTACAATGAGCAGTTCTTC.

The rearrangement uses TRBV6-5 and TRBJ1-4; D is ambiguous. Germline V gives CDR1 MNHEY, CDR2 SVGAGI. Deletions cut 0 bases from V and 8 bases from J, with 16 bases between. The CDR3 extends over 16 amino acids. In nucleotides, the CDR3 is TGTGCCAGCAGTTACTCGGGAGGCTATAATGGGGAAAAACTGTTTTTT. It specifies CASSYSGGYNGEKLFF.

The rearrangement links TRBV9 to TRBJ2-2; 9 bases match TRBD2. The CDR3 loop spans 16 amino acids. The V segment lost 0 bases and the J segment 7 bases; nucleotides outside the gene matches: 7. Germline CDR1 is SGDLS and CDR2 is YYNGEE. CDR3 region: CASSVAGTSLHGELFF. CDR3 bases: TGTGCCAGCAGCGTAGCGGGGACTAGCCTTCACGGGGAGCTGTTTTTT.

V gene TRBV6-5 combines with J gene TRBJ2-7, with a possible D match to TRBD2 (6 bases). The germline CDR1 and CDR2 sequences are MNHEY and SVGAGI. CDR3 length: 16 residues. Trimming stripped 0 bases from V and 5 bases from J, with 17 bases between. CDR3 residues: CASSYSFPLGGNEQYF. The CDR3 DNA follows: TGTGCCAGCAGTTACTCTTTCCCCCTTGGAGGGAACGAGCAGTACTTC.

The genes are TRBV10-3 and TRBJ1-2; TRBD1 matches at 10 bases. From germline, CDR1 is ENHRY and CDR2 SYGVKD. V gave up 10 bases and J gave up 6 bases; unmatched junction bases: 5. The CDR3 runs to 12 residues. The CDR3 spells CATEGTGDGYTF. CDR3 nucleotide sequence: TGTGCCACCGAAGGGACAGGGGATGGCTACACCTTC.

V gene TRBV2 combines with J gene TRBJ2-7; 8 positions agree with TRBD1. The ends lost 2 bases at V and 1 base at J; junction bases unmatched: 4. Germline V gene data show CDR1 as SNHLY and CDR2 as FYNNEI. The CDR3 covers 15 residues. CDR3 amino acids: CASSEQGARSYEQYF. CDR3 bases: TGTGCCAGCAGTGAACAGGGGGCTCGATCCTACGAGCAGTACTTC.

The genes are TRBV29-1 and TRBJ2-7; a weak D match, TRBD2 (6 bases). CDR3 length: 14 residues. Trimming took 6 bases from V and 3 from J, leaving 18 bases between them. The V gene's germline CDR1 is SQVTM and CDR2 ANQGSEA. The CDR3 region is CSVGGRSSRYEQYF. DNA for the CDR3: TGCAGCGTGGGGGGAAGGTCCTCACGCTACGAGCAGTACTTC.

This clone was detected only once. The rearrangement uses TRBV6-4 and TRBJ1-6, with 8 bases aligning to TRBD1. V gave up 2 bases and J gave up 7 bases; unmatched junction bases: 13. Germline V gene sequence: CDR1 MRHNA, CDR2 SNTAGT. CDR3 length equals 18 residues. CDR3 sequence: CASSDPPRTGRLNSPLHF. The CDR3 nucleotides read TGTGCCAGCAGTGACCCCCCCCGGACAGGGAGGTTGAATTCACCCCTCCACTTT.

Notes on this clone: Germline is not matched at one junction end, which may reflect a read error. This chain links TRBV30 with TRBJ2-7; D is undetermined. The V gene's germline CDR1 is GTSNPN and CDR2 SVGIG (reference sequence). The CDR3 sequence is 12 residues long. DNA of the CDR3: TGTGCCTCGGGCGGTCCTAACTACGAGCAGTGCTTC. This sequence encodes CASGGPNYEQCF.

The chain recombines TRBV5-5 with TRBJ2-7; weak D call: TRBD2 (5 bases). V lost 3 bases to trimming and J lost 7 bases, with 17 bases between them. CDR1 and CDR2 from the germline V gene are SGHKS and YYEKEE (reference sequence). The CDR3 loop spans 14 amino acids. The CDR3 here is CASSYSGDSGEQYF. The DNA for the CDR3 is TGTGCCAGCAGCTACTCAGGAGACTCGGGGGAGCAGTACTTC.

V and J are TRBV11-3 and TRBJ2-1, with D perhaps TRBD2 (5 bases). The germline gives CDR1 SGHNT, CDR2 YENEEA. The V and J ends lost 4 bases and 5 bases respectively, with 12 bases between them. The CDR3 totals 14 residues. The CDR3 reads CASSSAREDNEQFF. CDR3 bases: TGTGCCAGCAGCTCGGCTCGGGAAGACAATGAGCAGTTCTTC.

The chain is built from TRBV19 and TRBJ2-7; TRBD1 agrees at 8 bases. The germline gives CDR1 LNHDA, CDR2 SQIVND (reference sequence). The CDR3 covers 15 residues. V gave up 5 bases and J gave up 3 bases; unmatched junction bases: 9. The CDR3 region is CASSLTPGTGYEQYF. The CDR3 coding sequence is TGTGCCAGTAGTCTGACCCCCGGGACAGGCTACGAGCAGTACTTC.

The CDR3 sequence: CASSPKVRDTVYEQYF. CDR3 nucleotides: TGTGCCAGTAGTCCAAAGGTCCGGGACACCGTCTACGAGCAGTACTTC. This chain links TRBV19 with TRBJ2-7, with D perhaps TRBD1 (6 bases). V was cut by 5 bases and J by 3 bases, with 20 bases left in between. Germline CDR1 is LNHDA and CDR2 is SQIVND (reference sequence). The CDR3 is 16 amino acids.

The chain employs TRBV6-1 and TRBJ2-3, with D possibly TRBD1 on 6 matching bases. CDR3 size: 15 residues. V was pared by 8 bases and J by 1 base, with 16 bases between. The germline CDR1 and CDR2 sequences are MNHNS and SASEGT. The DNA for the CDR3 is TGTGCCAGCTGCTTTATGGGGGCGGGCACAGATACGCAGTATTTT. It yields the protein CASCFMGAGTDTQYF.

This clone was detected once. In nucleotides, the CDR3 is TGCGCCAGCAGCCGAAAAGAGGGGGCTGGGAGCAATCAGCCCCAGCATTTT. It encodes CASSRKEGAGSNQPQHF. The genes are TRBV4-1 and TRBJ1-5, with TRBD1 matching 7 bases. Looked up from germline, CDR1 is MGHRA and CDR2 is YSYEKL. The V and J ends lost 4 bases and 1 base, in that order; junction bases with no gene match: 10. The CDR3 is made up of 17 amino acids.

The DNA of the CDR3 is TGTGCCAGCAGGACACAGCCTACTAATGAAAAACTGTTTTTT. This codes for CASRTQPTNEKLFF. J is TRBJ1-4 and V is TRBV6-5; D not certain. The V end was cut by 6 bases, the J end by 2 bases, with 10 bases between. Germline V gene lookup returns CDR1 MNHEY and CDR2 SVGAGI. The length of the CDR3 is 14 residues.

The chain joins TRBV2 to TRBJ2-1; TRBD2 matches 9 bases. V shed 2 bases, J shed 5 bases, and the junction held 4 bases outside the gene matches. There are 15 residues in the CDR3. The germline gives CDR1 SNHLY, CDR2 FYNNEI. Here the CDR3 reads CASSEKTSGNNEQFF. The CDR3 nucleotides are TGTGCCAGCAGTGAAAAGACTAGCGGAAACAATGAGCAGTTCTTC.

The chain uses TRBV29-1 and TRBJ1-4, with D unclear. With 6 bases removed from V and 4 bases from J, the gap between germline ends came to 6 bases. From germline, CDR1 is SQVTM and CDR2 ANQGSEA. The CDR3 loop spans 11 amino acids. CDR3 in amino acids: CSVGGNEKLFF. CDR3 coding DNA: TGCAGCGTAGGCGGTAATGAAAAACTGTTTTTT.

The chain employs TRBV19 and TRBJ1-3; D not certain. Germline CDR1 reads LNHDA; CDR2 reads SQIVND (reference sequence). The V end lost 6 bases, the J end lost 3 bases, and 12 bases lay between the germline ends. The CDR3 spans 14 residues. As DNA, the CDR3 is TGTGCCAGTAGCGATACATCGGGTGGAAACACCATATATTTT. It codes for CASSDTSGGNTIYF.

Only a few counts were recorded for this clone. CDR3: CASSDSGEPNQPQHF. In DNA form, the CDR3 reads TGCGCCAGCAGCGACTCAGGGGAACCCAATCAGCCCCAGCATTTT. The rearrangement uses TRBV5-1 and TRBJ1-5, with D perhaps TRBD1 (6 bases). This CDR3 contains 15 residues. V gave up 4 bases and J gave up 3 bases, with 14 bases separating them. The germline gives CDR1 SGHRS, CDR2 YFSETQ.

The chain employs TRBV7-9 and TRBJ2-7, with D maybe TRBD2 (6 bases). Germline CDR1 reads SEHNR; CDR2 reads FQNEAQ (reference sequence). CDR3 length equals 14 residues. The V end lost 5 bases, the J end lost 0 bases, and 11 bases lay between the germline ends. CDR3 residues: CASSTRESSYEQYF. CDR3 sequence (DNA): TGTGCCAGCAGCACCCGGGAGAGCTCCTACGAGCAGTACTTC.

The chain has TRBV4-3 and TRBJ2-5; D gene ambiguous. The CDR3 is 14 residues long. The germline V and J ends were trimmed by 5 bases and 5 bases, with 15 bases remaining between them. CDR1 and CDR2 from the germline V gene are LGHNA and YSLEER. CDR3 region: CASSWTYVGETQYF. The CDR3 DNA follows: TGCGCCAGCAGCTGGACGTACGTAGGCGAGACCCAGTACTTC.

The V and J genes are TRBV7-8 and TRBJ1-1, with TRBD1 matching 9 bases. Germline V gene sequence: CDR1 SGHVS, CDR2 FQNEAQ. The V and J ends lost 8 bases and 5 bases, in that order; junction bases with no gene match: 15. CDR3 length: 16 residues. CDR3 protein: CASWQNRGRLRTEAFF. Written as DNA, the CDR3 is TGTGCCAGCTGGCAAAACAGGGGGCGGTTGAGGACTGAAGCTTTCTTT.